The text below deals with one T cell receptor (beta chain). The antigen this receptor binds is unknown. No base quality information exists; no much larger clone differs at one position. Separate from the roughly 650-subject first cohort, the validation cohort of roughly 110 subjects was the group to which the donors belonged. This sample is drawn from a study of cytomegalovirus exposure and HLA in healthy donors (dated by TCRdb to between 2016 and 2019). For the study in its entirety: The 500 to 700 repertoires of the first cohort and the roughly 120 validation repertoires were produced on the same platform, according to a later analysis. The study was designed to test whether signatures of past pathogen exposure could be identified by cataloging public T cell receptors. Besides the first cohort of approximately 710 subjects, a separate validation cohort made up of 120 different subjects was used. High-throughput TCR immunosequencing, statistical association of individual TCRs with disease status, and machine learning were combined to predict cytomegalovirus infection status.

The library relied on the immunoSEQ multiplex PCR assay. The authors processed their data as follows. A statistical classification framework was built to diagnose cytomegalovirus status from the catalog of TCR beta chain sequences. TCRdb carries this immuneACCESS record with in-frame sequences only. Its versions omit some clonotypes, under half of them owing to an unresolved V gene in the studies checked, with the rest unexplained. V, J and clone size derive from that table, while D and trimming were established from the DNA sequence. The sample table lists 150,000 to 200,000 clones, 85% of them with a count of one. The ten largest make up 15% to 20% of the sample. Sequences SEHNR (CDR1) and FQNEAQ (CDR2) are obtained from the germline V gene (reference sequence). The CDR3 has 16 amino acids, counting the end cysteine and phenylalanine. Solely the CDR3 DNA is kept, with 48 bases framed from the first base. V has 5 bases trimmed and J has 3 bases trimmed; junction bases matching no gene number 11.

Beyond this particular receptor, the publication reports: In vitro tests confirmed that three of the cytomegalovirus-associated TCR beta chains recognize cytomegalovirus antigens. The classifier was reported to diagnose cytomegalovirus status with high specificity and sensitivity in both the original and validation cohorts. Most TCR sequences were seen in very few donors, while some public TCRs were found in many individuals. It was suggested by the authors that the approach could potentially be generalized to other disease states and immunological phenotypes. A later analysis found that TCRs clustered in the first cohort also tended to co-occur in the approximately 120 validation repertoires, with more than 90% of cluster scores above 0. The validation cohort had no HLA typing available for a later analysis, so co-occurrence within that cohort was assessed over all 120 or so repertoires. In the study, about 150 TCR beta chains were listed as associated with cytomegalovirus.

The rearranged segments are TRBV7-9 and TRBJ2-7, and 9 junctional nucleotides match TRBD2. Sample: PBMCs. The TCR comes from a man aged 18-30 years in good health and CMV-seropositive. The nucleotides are TGTGCCAGCAGCCATTGGTCGACTAGCGGTTACTACGAGCAGTACTTC. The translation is CASSHWSTSGYYEQYF.